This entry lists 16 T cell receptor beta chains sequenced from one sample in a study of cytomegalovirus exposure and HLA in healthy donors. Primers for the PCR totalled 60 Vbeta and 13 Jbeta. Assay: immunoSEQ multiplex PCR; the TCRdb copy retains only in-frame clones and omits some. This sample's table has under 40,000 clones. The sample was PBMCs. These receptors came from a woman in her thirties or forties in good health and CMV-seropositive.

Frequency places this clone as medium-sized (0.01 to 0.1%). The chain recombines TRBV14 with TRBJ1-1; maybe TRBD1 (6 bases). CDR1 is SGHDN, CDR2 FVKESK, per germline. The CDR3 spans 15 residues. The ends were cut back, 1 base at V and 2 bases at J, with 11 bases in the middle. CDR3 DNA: TGTGCCAGCAGCCAAGCAGGGGCCCTAAACACTGAAGCTTTCTTT. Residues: CASSQAGALNTEAFF.

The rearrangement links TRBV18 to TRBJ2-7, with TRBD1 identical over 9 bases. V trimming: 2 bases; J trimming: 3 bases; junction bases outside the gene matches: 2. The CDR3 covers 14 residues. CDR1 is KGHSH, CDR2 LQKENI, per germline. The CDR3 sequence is CASSPTGGGYEQYF. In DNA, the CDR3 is TGTGCCAGCTCACCAACAGGGGGCGGCTACGAGCAGTACTTC.

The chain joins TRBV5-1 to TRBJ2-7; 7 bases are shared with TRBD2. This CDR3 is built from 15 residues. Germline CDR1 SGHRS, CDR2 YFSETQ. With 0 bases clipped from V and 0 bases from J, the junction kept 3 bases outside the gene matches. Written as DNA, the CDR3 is TGCGCCAGCAGCTTGGCGCGGGAGTACTCCTACGAGCAGTACTTC. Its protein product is CASSLAREYSYEQYF.

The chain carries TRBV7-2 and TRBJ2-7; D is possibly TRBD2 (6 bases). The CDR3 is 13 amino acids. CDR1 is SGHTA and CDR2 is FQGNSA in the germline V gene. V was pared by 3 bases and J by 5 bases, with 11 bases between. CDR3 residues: CASSFGGKNEQYF. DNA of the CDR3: TGTGCCAGCAGCTTTGGCGGGAAAAACGAGCAGTACTTC.

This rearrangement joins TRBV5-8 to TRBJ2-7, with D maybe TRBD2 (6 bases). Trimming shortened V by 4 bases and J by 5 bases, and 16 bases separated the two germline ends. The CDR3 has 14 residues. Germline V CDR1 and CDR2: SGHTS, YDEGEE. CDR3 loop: CASSAGLLLHEQYF. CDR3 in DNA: TGTGCCAGCAGCGCGGGACTGCTTTTGCACGAGCAGTACTTC.

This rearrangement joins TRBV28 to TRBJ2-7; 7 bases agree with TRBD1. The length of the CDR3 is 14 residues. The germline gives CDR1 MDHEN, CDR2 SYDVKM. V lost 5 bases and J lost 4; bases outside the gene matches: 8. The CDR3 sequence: CASSAPGGAYEQYF. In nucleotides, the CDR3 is TGTGCCAGCAGTGCTCCAGGGGGAGCTTACGAGCAGTACTTC.

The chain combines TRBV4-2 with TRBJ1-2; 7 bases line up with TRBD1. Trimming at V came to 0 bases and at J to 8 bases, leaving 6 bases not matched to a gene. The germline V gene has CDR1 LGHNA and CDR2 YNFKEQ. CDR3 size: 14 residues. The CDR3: CASSQEDRSRGYTF. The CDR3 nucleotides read TGTGCCAGCAGCCAAGAGGACAGGTCTCGCGGCTACACCTTC.

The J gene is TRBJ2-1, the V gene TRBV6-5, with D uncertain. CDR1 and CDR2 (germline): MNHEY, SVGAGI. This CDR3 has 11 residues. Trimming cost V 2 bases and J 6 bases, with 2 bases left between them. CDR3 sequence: CASSYRNEQFF. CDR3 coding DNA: TGTGCCAGCAGTTACCGCAATGAGCAGTTCTTC.

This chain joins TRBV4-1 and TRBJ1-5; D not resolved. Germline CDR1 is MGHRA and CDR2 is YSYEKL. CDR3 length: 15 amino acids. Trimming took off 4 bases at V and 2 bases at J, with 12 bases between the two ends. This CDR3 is CASSRLIVGNQPQHF. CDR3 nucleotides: TGCGCCAGCAGCCGACTTATAGTGGGCAATCAGCCCCAGCATTTT.

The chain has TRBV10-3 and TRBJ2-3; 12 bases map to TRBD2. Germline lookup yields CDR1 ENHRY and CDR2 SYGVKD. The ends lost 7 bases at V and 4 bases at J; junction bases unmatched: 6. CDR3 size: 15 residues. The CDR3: CAIKRLAGEADTQYF. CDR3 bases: TGTGCCATCAAGAGACTAGCGGGAGAAGCAGATACGCAGTATTTT.

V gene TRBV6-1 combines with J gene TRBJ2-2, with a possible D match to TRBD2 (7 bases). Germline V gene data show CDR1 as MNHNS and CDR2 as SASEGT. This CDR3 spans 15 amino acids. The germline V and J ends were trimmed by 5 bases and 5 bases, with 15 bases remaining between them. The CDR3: CASSKGVSGTGELFF. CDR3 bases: TGTGCCAGCAGTAAGGGGGTTAGCGGGACCGGGGAGCTGTTTTTT.

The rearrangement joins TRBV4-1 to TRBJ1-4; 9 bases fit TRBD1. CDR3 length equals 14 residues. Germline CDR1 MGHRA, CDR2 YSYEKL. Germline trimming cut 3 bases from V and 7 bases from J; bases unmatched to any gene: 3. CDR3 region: CASSQDRGSEKLFF. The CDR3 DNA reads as TGCGCCAGCAGCCAGGACAGGGGAAGTGAAAAACTGTTTTTT.

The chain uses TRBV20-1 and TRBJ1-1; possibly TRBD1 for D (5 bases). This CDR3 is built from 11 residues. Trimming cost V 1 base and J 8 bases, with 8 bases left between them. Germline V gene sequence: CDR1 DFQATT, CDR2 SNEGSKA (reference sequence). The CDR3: CSARAGSEAFF. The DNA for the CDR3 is TGCAGTGCTAGAGCAGGGTCAGAAGCTTTCTTT.

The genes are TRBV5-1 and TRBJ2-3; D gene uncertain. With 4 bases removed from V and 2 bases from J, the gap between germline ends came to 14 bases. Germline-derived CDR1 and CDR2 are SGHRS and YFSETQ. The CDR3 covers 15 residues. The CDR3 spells CASSHLNHITDTQYF. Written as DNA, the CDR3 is TGCGCCAGCAGCCACCTAAACCATATCACAGATACGCAGTATTTT.

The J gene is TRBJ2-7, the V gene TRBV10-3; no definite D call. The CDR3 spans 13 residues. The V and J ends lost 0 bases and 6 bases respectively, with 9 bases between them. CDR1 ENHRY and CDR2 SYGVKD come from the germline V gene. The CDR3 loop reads CAISESKLGEQYF. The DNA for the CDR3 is TGTGCCATCAGTGAGTCGAAACTCGGCGAGCAGTACTTC.

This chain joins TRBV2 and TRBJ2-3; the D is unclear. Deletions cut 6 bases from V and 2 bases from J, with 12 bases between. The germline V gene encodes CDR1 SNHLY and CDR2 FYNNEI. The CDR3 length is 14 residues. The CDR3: CASSYTLNTDTQYF. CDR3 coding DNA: TGTGCCAGCAGCTATACTTTGAACACAGATACGCAGTATTTT.